Listed below are T cell receptor beta chains from one sample, sequenced in a study of spatial heterogeneity in lung cancer. Each CDR3 protein is one row after TCRdb ran MiXCR on the 5' RACE reads. This sample yields around 15,000 distinct CDR3 sequences, of which around 8% are seen a single time; about a third belongs to the top ten. The starting material was PBMCs, obtained at surgery. The receptor set was obtained from a female donor with early-stage non-small cell lung cancer. Each CDR3 is given with its conserved first and last residue. The D gene is left open where the match is weak. The size entry is marked missing in some rows and otherwise reads once, few, many or a size class.

v_gene	j_gene	d_gene	abundance	CDR3aa	CDR3nt
TRBV7-8	TRBJ1-3	TRBD1	many	CASSYRGSGNTIYF	TGTGCCAGCAGCTACAGGGGGTCTGGAAACACCATATATTTT
TRBV9	TRBJ2-3	TRBD2	medium-sized	CASSVASGSSTDTQYF	TGTGCCAGCAGCGTTGCTAGCGGGTCTAGCACAGATACGCAGTATTTT
TRBV7-7	TRBJ2-5	TRBD1	many	CASSRDSQETQYF	TGTGCTAGCAGCCGGGACAGTCAAGAGACCCAGTACTTC
TRBV10-3	TRBJ2-3	TRBD1	many	CAISESTGSTQYF	TGTGCCATCAGTGAGTCGACAGGGAGCACGCAGTATTTT
TRBV9	TRBJ1-1	-	many	CASSVPPSRQAFF	TGTGCCAGCAGCGTACCCCCGAGCCGCCAAGCTTTCTTT
TRBV11-2	TRBJ2-1	-	many	CASSLYMDINNEQFF	TGTGCCAGCAGCCTCTATATGGACATTAACAATGAGCAGTTCTTC
TRBV7-2	TRBJ1-5	-	many	CASSLRRGNQPQHF	TGTGCCAGCAGCTTAAGGAGAGGCAATCAGCCCCAGCATTTT
TRBV7-9	TRBJ1-1	-	many	CASSWGNTEAFF	TGTGCCAGCAGCTGGGGGAACACTGAAGCTTTCTTT
TRBV5-6	TRBJ1-5	-	-	CASSLDGRANQPQHF	TGTGCCAGCAGCTTGGACGGACGGGCTAATCAGCCCCAGCATTTT
TRBV6-1	TRBJ1-2	-	many	CASSPRQRNYGYTF	TGTGCCAGCAGTCCTCGACAGCGTAACTATGGCTACACCTTC
TRBV4-1	TRBJ2-2	TRBD1	-	CASSQRTGQTGELFF	TGCGCCAGCAGCCAGCGGACAGGGCAGACCGGGGAGCTGTTTTTT
TRBV29-1	TRBJ2-3	TRBD2	many	CSVQGPSGPTDTQYF	TGCAGCGTCCAAGGTCCTAGCGGGCCTACAGATACGCAGTATTTT
TRBV18	TRBJ2-7	-	many	CASSPQGRAGPSEQYF	TGTGCCAGCTCACCACAGGGGCGGGCGGGGCCAAGCGAGCAGTACTTC
TRBV27	TRBJ1-2	-	many	CASSFRGAYGYTF	TGTGCCAGCAGTTTTAGGGGGGCGTACGGCTACACCTTC
TRBV4-1	TRBJ2-1	-	-	CASSHITLSYNEQFF	TGCGCCAGCAGCCATATAACTCTTTCCTACAATGAGCAGTTCTTC
TRBV6-2/TRBV6-3	TRBJ2-7	TRBD2	many	CASRSTPGLGEQYF	TGTGCCAGCAGAAGTACCCCGGGACTAGGGGAGCAGTACTTC
TRBV4-2	TRBJ2-5	-	few	CASSQSPGETQYF	TGTGCCAGCAGCCAATCCCCGGGGGAGACCCAGTACTTC
TRBV12-3/TRBV12-4	TRBJ2-1	-	few	CASGLWGGYEQFF	TGTGCCAGCGGGTTGTGGGGGGGCTATGAGCAGTTCTTC
TRBV9	TRBJ1-2	-	many	CASSVAHRTPRGGYTF	TGTGCCAGCAGCGTAGCCCATAGGACACCCCGGGGTGGCTACACCTTC
TRBV20-1	TRBJ2-5	TRBD2	many	CSARSPSGSWETQYF	TGCAGTGCTAGATCCCCTAGCGGGAGTTGGGAGACCCAGTACTTC
TRBV4-1	TRBJ2-5	-	many	CASSQDPAAKETQYF	TGCGCCAGCAGCCAGGACCCGGCAGCAAAAGAGACCCAGTACTTC
TRBV6-2/TRBV6-3	TRBJ1-5	-	many	CASSTPPGGASNQPQHF	TGTGCCAGCAGTACGCCCCCCGGGGGGGCTAGCAATCAGCCCCAGCATTTT
TRBV20-1	TRBJ2-3	TRBD2	many	CSAGGRGGPKDTQYF	TGCAGTGCTGGAGGGCGGGGGGGCCCAAAAGATACGCAGTATTTT
TRBV6-4	TRBJ2-2	-	many	CATRQSPNTGELFF	TGTGCCACCAGACAGAGCCCGAACACCGGGGAGCTGTTTTTT
TRBV28	TRBJ2-7	-	many	CASRGPGAPSSYEQYF	TGTGCCAGCAGGGGTCCGGGAGCACCCAGTTCCTACGAGCAGTACTTC
TRBV29-1	TRBJ2-7	TRBD1	many	CSVEELGRGREQYF	TGCAGCGTTGAAGAGCTTGGTAGGGGGCGCGAGCAGTACTTC
TRBV21-1	TRBJ1-1	-	-	CASSKARPQGYTEAFF	TGTGCCAGCAGCAAAGCGCGCCCACAGGGTTACACTGAAGCTTTCTTT
TRBV15	TRBJ2-7	-	-	CATSRAVGGSSYEQYF	TGTGCCACCAGCAGAGCCGTAGGGGGGAGCTCCTACGAGCAGTACTTC
TRBV15	TRBJ2-3	TRBD2	many	CATSRELAGGLTTDTQYF	TGTGCCACCAGCAGAGAACTAGCGGGGGGGCTGACCACAGATACGCAGTATTTT
TRBV5-4	TRBJ1-1	-	many	CASSYDMTEAFF	TGTGCCAGCAGCTACGACATGACTGAAGCTTTCTTT
TRBV7-2	TRBJ2-7	-	-	CASSLGVSSYEQYF	TGTGCCAGCAGCTTAGGGGTCTCCTCATACGAGCAGTACTTC
TRBV7-8	TRBJ2-2	-	many	CASSRLAGPANTGELFF	TGTGCCAGCAGCCGTCTTGCCGGCCCCGCGAACACCGGGGAGCTGTTTTTT
TRBV6-2/TRBV6-3	TRBJ2-6	-	many	CASSYLVGGANVLTF	TGTGCCAGCAGTTACTTAGTAGGTGGGGCCAACGTCCTGACTTTC
TRBV9	TRBJ2-7	-	-	CASSVGYGGEQYF	TGTGCCAGCAGCGTAGGGTATGGGGGCGAGCAGTACTTC
TRBV11-2	TRBJ2-1	-	many	CASSLGLAPNNEQFF	TGTGCCAGCAGCTTGGGGCTAGCGCCTAACAATGAGCAGTTCTTC
TRBV7-3	TRBJ2-5	TRBD2	many	CASSSGTSGGTQYF	TGTGCCAGCAGCTCCGGGACTAGCGGAGGGACCCAGTACTTC
TRBV7-9	TRBJ1-1	-	many	CASSLVGAGSRGTEAFF	TGTGCCAGCAGCTTAGTCGGAGCAGGGTCTCGAGGCACTGAAGCTTTCTTT
TRBV27	TRBJ2-3	TRBD1	many	CASSTGTGHTDTQYF	TGTGCCAGCAGTACCGGGACAGGGCACACAGATACGCAGTATTTT
TRBV10-2	TRBJ1-1	TRBD1	few	CASSDPHRGNSEAFF	TGCGCCAGCAGTGACCCCCACAGGGGAAACTCTGAAGCTTTCTTT